This T cell receptor beta chain was obtained from a study of blood T cell repertoires in COVID-19. Repertoires were generated with immunoSEQ multiplex PCR, while TCRdb's copy carries only in-frame clones and drops some. The sample contains around 340,000 clones, about 86% of which appear only once. Trimming at V came to 4 bases and at J to 3 bases, leaving 4 bases not matched to a gene. The CDR3 totals 14 residues. The germline V gene has CDR1 SGHTS and CDR2 YDEGEE. The sample was peripheral blood. The receptor comes from a woman between 55 and 75 years old with COVID-19, enrolled during active disease. The chain is built from TRBV5-8 and TRBJ1-5; 7 bases fit TRBD1. Here the CDR3 reads CASSPGGFNQPQHF. In DNA, the CDR3 is TGTGCCAGCAGCCCAGGGGGGTTCAATCAGCCCCAGCATTTT.